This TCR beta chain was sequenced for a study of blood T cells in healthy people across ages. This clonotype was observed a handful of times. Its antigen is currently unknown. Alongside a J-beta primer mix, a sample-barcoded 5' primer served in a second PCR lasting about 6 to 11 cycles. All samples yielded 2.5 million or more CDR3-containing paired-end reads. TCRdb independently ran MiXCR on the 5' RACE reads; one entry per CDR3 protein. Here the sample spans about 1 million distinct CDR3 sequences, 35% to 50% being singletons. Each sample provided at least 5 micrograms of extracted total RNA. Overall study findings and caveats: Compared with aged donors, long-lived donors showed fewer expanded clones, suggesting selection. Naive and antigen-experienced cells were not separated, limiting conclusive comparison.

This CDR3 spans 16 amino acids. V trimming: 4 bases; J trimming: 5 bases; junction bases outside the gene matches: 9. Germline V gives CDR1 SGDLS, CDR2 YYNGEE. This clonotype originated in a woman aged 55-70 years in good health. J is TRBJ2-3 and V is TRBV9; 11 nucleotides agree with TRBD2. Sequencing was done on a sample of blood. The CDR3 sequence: CASSSLAGGTGDTQYF. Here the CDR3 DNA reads TGTGCCAGCAGCTCCCTAGCGGGAGGAACCGGAGATACGCAGTATTTT.